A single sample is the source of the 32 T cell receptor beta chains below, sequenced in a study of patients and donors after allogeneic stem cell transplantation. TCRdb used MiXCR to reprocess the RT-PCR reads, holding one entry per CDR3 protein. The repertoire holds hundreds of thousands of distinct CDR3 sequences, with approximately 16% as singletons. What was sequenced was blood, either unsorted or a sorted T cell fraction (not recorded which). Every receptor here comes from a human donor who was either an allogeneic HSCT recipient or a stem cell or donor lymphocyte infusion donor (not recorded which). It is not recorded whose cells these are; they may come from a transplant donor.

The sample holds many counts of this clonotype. The DNA for the CDR3 is TGCAGCACCGAGACAGGGACCTACGAGCAGTACTTC. Its protein product is CSTETGTYEQYF. This chain connects TRBV29-1 to TRBJ2-7, with 7 bases matching TRBD1. The length of the CDR3 is 12 residues. V shed 8 bases, J shed 2 bases, and the junction held 6 bases outside the gene matches. The germline gives CDR1 SQVTM, CDR2 ANQGSEA.

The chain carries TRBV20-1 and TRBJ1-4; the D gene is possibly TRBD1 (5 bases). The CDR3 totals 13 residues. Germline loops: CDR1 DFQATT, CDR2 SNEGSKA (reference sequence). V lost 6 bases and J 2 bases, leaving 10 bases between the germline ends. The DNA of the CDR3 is TGCAGTGCCAGGACATCGACTAATGAAAAACTGTTTTTT. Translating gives CSARTSTNEKLFF.

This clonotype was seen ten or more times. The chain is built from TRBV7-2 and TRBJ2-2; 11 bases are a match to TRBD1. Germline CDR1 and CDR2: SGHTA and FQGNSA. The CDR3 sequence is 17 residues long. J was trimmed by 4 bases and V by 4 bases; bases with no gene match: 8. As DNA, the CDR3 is TGTGCCAGCAGCTCTGTAGGGGACAGGGGGATCACCGGGGAGCTGTTTTTT. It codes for CASSSVGDRGITGELFF.

The CDR3 protein is CSASPVPTYEQYF. The CDR3 DNA follows: TGCAGTGCTAGCCCGGTGCCCACCTACGAGCAGTACTTC. V is TRBV20-1 and J is TRBJ2-7; no clear D gene. V was pared by 3 bases and J by 2 bases, with 11 bases between. This CDR3 is built from 13 residues. Germline lookup yields CDR1 DFQATT and CDR2 SNEGSKA (reference sequence).

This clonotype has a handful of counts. CDR3 in DNA: TGTGCCAGCAGTACCACCGGCCATCGGCAGACTGGAAACACCATATATTTT. Protein sequence: CASSTTGHRQTGNTIYF. V is TRBV6-1 and J is TRBJ1-3, with D uncertain. Deletions cut 5 bases from V and 2 bases from J, with 19 bases between. CDR1 is MNHNS and CDR2 is SASEGT in the germline V gene. There are 17 residues in the CDR3.

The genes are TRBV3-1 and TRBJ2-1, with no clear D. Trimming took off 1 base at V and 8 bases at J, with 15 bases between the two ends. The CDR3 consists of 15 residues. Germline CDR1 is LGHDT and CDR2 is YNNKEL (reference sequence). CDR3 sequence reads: CASSQAFSSGYEQFF. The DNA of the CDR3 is TGTGCCAGCAGCCAAGCTTTTAGTAGTGGGTATGAGCAGTTCTTC.

CDR3 sequence reads: CASRRQGASGNTIYF. CDR3 nucleotide sequence: TGTGCCAGCAGACGACAGGGGGCATCTGGAAACACCATATATTTT. The chain couples TRBV7-2 to TRBJ1-3; 10 nucleotides match TRBD1. After removal of 6 bases from V and 1 base from J, the junction contained 3 bases not matched to a gene. The CDR3 extends over 15 amino acids. Per the germline V gene, CDR1 is SGHTA and CDR2 is FQGNSA.

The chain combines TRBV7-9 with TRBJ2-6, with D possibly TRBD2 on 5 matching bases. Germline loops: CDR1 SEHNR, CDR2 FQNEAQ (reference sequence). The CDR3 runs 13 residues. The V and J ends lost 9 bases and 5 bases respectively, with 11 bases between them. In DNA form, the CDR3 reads TGTGCCAGGCCGGGGTCCAGGGCCAACGTCCTGACTTTC. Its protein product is CARPGSRANVLTF.

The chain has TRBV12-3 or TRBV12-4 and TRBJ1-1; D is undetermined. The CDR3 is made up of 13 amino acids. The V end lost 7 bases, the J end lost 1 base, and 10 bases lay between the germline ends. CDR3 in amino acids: CASNGRTNTEAFF. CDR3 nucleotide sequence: TGTGCCAGCAACGGACGGACGAACACTGAAGCTTTCTTT.

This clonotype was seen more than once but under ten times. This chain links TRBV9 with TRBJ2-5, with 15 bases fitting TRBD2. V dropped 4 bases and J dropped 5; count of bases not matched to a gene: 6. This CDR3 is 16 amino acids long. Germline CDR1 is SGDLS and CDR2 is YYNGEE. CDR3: CASSRTGTSGRETQYF. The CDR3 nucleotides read TGTGCCAGCAGCCGAACCGGGACTAGCGGGAGGGAGACCCAGTACTTC.

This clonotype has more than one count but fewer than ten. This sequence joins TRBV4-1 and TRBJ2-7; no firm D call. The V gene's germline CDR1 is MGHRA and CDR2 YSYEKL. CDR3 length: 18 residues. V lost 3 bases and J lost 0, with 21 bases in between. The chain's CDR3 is CASSQPGKDARSSYEQYF. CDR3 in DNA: TGCGCCAGCAGCCAGCCAGGCAAGGACGCCCGATCCTCCTACGAGCAGTACTTC.

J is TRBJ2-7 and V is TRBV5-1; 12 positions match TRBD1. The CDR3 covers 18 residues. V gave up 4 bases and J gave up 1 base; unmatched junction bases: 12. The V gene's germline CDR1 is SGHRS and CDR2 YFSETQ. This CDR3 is CASSVLPGQGAWSYEQYF. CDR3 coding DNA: TGCGCCAGCAGCGTACTACCGGGACAGGGGGCTTGGTCCTACGAGCAGTACTTC.

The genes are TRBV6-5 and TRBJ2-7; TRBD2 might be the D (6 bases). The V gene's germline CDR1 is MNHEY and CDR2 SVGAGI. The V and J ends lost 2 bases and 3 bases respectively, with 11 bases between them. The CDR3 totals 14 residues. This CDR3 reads CASSYGGRVYEQYF. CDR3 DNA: TGTGCCAGCAGTTACGGAGGGCGGGTCTACGAGCAGTACTTC.

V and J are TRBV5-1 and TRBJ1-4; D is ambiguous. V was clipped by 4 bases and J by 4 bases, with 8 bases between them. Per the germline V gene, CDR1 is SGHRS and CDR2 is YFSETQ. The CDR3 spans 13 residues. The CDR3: CASSPWVNEKLFF. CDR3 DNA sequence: TGCGCCAGCAGCCCTTGGGTTAATGAAAAACTGTTTTTT.

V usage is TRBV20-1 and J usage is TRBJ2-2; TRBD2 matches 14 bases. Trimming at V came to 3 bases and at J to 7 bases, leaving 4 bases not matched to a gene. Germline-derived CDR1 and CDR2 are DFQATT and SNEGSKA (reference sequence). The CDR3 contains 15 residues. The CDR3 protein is CSASRLAGGVGELFF. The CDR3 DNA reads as TGCAGTGCTAGTCGACTAGCGGGAGGGGTCGGGGAGCTGTTTTTT.

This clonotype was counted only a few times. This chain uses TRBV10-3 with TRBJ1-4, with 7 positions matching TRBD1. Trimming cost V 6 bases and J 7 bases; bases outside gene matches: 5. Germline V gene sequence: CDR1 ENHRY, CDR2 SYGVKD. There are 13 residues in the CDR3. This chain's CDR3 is CAISRQGGEKLFF. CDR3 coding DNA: TGTGCCATCAGCCGACAGGGAGGTGAAAAACTGTTTTTT.

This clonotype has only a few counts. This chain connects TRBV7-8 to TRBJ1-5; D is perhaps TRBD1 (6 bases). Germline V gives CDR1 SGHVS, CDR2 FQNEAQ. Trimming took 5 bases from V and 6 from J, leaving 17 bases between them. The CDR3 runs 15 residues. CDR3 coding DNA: TGTGCCAGCAGCCTTCACGGGCAGGGGAGTCAGCCCCAGCATTTT. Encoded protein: CASSLHGQGSQPQHF.

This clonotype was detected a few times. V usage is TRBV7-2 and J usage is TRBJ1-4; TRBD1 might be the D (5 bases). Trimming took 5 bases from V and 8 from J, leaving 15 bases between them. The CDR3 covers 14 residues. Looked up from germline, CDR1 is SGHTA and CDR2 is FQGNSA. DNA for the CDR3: TGTGCCAGCAGCCCAGGGAATGTAAGGGAAAAACTGTTTTTT. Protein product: CASSPGNVREKLFF.

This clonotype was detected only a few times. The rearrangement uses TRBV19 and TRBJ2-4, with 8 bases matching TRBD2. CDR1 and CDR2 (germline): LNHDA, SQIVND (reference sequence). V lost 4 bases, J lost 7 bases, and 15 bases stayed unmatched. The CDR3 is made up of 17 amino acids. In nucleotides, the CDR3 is TGTGCCAGTAGTAGTCTTACTTTAGCGGGAAAGGGCAACATTCAGTACTTC. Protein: CASSSLTLAGKGNIQYF.

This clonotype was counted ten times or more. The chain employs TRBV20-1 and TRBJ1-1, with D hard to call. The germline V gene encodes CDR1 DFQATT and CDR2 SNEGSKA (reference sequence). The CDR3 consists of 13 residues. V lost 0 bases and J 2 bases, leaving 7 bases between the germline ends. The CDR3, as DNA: TGCAGTGCTAGAGATCGCCGCAACACTGAAGCTTTCTTT. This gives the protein CSARDRRNTEAFF.

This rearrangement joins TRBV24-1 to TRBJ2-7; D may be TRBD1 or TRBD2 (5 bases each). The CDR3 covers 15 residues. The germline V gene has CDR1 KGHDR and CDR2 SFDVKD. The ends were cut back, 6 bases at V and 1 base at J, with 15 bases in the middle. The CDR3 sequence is CATSSNRDVSYEQYF. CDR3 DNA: TGTGCCACCAGTTCGAACCGGGACGTATCCTACGAGCAGTACTTC.

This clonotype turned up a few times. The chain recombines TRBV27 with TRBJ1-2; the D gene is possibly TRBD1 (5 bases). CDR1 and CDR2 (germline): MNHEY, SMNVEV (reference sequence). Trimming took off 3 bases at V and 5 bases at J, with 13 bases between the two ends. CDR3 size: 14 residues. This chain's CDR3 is CASSLGPKGYGYTF. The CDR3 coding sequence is TGTGCCAGCAGTTTGGGACCCAAAGGGTATGGCTACACCTTC.

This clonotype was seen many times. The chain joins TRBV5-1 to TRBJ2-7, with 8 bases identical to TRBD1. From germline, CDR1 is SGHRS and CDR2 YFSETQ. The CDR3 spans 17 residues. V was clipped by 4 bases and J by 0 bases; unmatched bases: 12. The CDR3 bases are TGCGCCAGCAGCCCCCGACCGGGACAGGATATCTCCTACGAGCAGTACTTC. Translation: CASSPRPGQDISYEQYF.

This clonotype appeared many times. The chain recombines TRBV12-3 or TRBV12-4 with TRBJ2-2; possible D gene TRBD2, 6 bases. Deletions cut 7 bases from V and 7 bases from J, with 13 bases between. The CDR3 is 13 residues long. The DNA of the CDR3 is TGTGCCAGCACCCTGGGGGGTATCGGGGAGCTGTTTTTT. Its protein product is CASTLGGIGELFF.

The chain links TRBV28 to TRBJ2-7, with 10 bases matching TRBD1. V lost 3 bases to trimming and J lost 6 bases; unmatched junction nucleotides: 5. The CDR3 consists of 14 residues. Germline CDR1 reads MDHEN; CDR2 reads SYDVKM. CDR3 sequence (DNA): TGTGCCAGCAGTTTCAGGGGACAGGGGTTCGAGCAGTACTTC. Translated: CASSFRGQGFEQYF.

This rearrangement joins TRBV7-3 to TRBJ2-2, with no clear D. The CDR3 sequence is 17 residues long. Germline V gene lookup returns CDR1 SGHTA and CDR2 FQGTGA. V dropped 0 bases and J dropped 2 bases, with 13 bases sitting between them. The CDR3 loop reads CASSLTLWQVNTGELFF. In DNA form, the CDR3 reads TGTGCCAGCAGCTTAACGTTATGGCAGGTTAACACCGGGGAGCTGTTTTTT.

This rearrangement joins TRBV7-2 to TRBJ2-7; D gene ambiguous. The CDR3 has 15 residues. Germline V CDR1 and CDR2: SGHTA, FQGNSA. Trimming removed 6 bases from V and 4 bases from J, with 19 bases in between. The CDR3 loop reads CASRAPGPKWYEQYF. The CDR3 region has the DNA TGTGCCAGCAGGGCTCCGGGTCCTAAGTGGTACGAGCAGTACTTC.

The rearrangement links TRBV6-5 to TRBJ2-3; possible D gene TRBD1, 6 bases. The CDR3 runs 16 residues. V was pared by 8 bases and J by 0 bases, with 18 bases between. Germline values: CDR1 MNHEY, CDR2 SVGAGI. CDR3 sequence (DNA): TGTGCCAGCGGTTCCCCACTGGACAGAAGCACAGATACGCAGTATTTT. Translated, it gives CASGSPLDRSTDTQYF.

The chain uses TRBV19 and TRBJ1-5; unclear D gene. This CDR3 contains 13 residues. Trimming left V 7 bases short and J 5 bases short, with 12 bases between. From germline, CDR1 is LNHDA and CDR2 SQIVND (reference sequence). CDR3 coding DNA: TGTGCCAGTAATCGGGAGGGTTATCAGCCCCAGCATTTT. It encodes CASNREGYQPQHF.

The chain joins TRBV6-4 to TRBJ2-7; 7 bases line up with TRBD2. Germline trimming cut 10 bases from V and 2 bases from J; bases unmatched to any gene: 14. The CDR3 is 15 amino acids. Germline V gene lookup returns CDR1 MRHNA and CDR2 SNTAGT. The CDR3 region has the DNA TGTGCCACCAACCGGGACTACAAACTTCCCTACGAGCAGTACTTC. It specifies CATNRDYKLPYEQYF.

The CDR3 DNA sequence: TGTGCCAGCACCGGGGACCGAGGCTCTGGAAACACCATATATTTT. It encodes CASTGDRGSGNTIYF. The rearrangement joins TRBV25-1 to TRBJ1-3, with D maybe TRBD1 (5 bases). CDR1 is MGHDK, CDR2 SYGVNS, per germline. There are 15 residues in the CDR3. V was cut by 7 bases and J by 0 bases, with 13 bases left in between. The full variable domain, its missing parts supplied by reference TRBV25-1 and TRBJ1-3, is EADIYQTPRYLVIGTGKKITLECSQTMGHDKMYWYQQDPGMELHLIHYSYGVNSTEKGDLSSESTVSRIRTEHFPLTLESARPSHTSQYLCASTGDRGSGNTIYFGEGSWLTVV.

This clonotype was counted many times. The CDR3 sequence is CASSLAMSSGHNEQFF. CDR3 nucleotide sequence: TGTGCCAGCAGCTTAGCGATGTCTAGCGGACACAATGAGCAGTTCTTC. The rearrangement links TRBV7-9 to TRBJ2-1; TRBD2 aligns across 7 bases. Trimming cost V 0 bases and J 5 bases; bases outside gene matches: 7. CDR1 and CDR2 (germline): SEHNR, FQNEAQ (reference sequence). The CDR3 extends over 16 amino acids.